This TCR beta chain was sequenced in a study of cytomegalovirus exposure and HLA in healthy donors. General study findings and limits: Through in vitro validation, three CMV-associated chains were shown to be specific for CMV antigens.

Comment on this clone: The antigen is unknown.

Deletions cut 3 bases from V and 11 bases from J, with 10 bases between. Germline CDR1 reads SGHAT; CDR2 reads FQNNGV. The CDR3 contains 11 residues. A multiplex PCR was run with 60 Vbeta primers and 13 Jbeta primers. Here immunoSEQ multiplex PCR was the method, and the copy in TCRdb shows in-frame clones only, minus some. The table records about 120,000 clones, nearly 65% of them present only once. The chain uses TRBV11-2 and TRBJ1-1; tentative D call: TRBD1 (6 bases). This TCR derives from a man aged 35-49 years in good health and CMV-seropositive. Input material: PBMCs. The CDR3 nucleotides are TGTGCCAGCAGCTTGGGGGCATACGCTTTCTTT. Its translation: CASSLGAYAFF.